The rows below give T cell receptor beta chains drawn from one sample of a study of beta chain features in type 1 diabetes. Data came from immunoSEQ multiplex PCR; TCRdb stores just in-frame clones and leaves some out. The data show 860,000 or so clones, with 15% to 20% seen just once and roughly 0.025% held by the top ten. Sequenced: naive CD4+ T cells from blood. These receptors all come from a woman aged 18-35 years in good health. CDR3s include the opening cysteine and the closing phenylalanine or tryptophan. D genes are given only for firm matches. Rows give clone size only sometimes, using once, few, many, or a class for an expanded clone.

>few|NA|TRBJ2-7|TRBV7-2
CASSLSGATYEQYF
TGTGCCAGCAGCTTATCCGGGGCAACCTACGAGCAGTACTTC
>few|NA|TRBJ2-1|TRBV28
CASSINEQFF
TGTGCCAGCAGTATCAATGAGCAGTTCTTC
>NA|NA|TRBJ1-4|TRBV5-1
CASSLLSKGDEKLFF
TGCGCCAGCAGCTTGTTATCTAAGGGGGACGAAAAACTGTTTTTT
>many|NA|TRBJ1-2|TRBV10-3
CAISESSGGDGYTF
TGTGCCATCAGTGAGTCTAGTGGCGGAGATGGCTACACCTTC
>few|NA|TRBJ2-3|TRBV2
CASHADLTRMRYF
TGTGCCAGCCATGCAGACCTGACTAGAATGCGGTATTTT
>few|TRBD1|TRBJ1-1|TRBV10-3
CAISEPSVQGGNTEAFF
TGTGCCATCAGTGAGCCGTCGGTTCAGGGGGGGAACACTGAAGCTTTCTTT
>NA|TRBD2|TRBJ2-1|TRBV6-5
CASSLMIAGVGNEQFF
TGTGCCAGCAGTTTGATGATAGCGGGAGTAGGGAATGAGCAGTTCTTC
>NA|NA|TRBJ2-7|TRBV5-4
CASSLRAGAREQYF
TGTGCCAGCAGCTTGCGGGCTGGGGCTCGGGAGCAGTACTTC
>NA|NA|TRBJ2-5|TRBV19
CASSRTTFQETQYF
TGTGCCAGTAGTAGAACTACCTTCCAAGAGACCCAGTACTTC
>few|NA|TRBJ2-3|TRBV2
CASSATDTQYF
TGTGCCAGCAGCGCAACAGATACGCAGTATTTT
>few|TRBD2|TRBJ2-3|TRBV29-1
CSYPGLAGGGLGADTQYF
TGCAGCTACCCCGGACTAGCGGGAGGTGGTCTTGGGGCAGATACGCAGTATTTT
>NA|NA|TRBJ2-3|TRBV7-2
CASSGDVSRADTQYF
TGTGCCAGCAGCGGCGATGTTTCTAGAGCAGATACGCAGTATTTT
>NA|TRBD1|TRBJ1-5|TRBV10-3
CAIRGSGTGYQPQHF
TGTGCCATCAGGGGCTCTGGGACAGGATATCAGCCCCAGCATTTT
>few|NA|TRBJ2-6|TRBV4-2
CASSQVARGSNVLTF
TGTGCCAGCAGCCAAGTAGCCCGCGGGTCCAACGTCCTGACTTTC
>few|NA|TRBJ2-7|TRBV5-1
CASSSATGDSSYEQYF
TGCGCCAGCAGCTCCGCGACAGGTGATAGCTCCTACGAGCAGTACTTC
>NA|TRBD2|TRBJ2-1|TRBV29-1
CSTGLEGNEQFF
TGCAGCACCGGACTAGAGGGCAATGAGCAGTTCTTC
>few|NA|TRBJ1-4|TRBV11-2
CASSLATNEKLFF
TGTGCCAGCAGCCTAGCAACTAATGAAAAACTGTTTTTT
>NA|TRBD2|TRBJ2-1|TRBV7-2
CASSKELWGGGEQFF
TGTGCCAGCAGCAAAGAGCTTTGGGGCGGGGGTGAGCAGTTCTTC
>few|TRBD2|TRBJ2-7|TRBV15
CATSRESGVRYEQYF
TGTGCCACCAGCAGGGAGAGCGGGGTGAGGTACGAGCAGTACTTC
>NA|NA|TRBJ2-1|TRBV2
CASRGVGQGKNEQFF
TGTGCCAGCAGGGGGGTCGGGCAGGGGAAGAATGAGCAGTTCTTC
>NA|NA|TRBJ2-1|TRBV15
CATSEGYNEQFF
TGTGCCACCAGCGAGGGCTACAATGAGCAGTTCTTC
>NA|NA|TRBJ2-7|TRBV18
CASSPPTRSYEQYF
TGTGCCAGCTCACCCCCGACTAGATCCTACGAGCAGTACTTC
>few|TRBD2|TRBJ2-2|TRBV4-3
CASSQLLAGGNTGELFF
TGCGCCAGCAGCCAACTCCTAGCGGGAGGCAACACCGGGGAGCTGTTTTTT
>few|NA|TRBJ1-1|TRBV6-5
CASIASGGTEAFF
TGTGCCAGCATCGCGTCGGGGGGCACTGAAGCTTTCTTT
>few|NA|TRBJ2-3|TRBV18
CASSPLRGSDTQYF
TGTGCCAGCTCCCCACTCCGGGGCTCAGATACGCAGTATTTT
>NA|TRBD2|TRBJ2-1|TRBV6-4
CASSDTFRTSVHEQFF
TGTGCCAGCAGTGACACGTTTAGGACTAGCGTGCATGAGCAGTTCTTC
>few|TRBD2|TRBJ2-7|TRBV15
CATSRDLIGLAGVQYEQYF
TGTGCCACCAGCAGAGATCTCATAGGTCTTGCGGGAGTCCAATACGAGCAGTACTTC
>few|NA|TRBJ2-4|TRBV28
CASRGAYQSDIQYF
TGTGCCAGCAGGGGGGCGTATCAGAGTGACATTCAGTACTTC
>few|NA|TRBJ2-1|TRBV14
CASSFEAGKYNEQFF
TGTGCCAGCAGCTTTGAGGCGGGAAAATACAATGAGCAGTTCTTC
>NA|NA|TRBJ1-4|TRBV2
CASSEQGFSEKLFF
TGTGCCAGCAGTGAGCAGGGCTTTAGTGAAAAACTGTTTTTT
>NA|TRBD1|TRBJ2-2|TRBV25-1
CASKRTGIGGELFF
TGTGCCAGCAAGAGGACAGGGATCGGCGGGGAGCTGTTTTTT
>NA|NA|TRBJ2-5|TRBV7-2
CASSSDYRTQYF
TGTGCCAGCAGCTCAGATTATCGGACCCAGTACTTC
>few|NA|TRBJ2-7|TRBV28
CASSGAAFYEQYF
TGTGCCAGCAGTGGAGCGGCCTTCTACGAGCAGTACTTC
>few|NA|TRBJ1-1|TRBV5-1
CASSLEVTYEAFF
TGCGCCAGCAGCTTGGAGGTGACCTATGAAGCTTTCTTT
>NA|NA|TRBJ2-1|TRBV2
CASSEAELQEQFF
TGTGCCAGCAGTGAAGCGGAGCTTCAGGAGCAGTTCTTC
>NA|TRBD1|TRBJ2-7|TRBV9
CASRDGTESYEQYF
TGTGCCAGCAGAGATGGGACAGAGAGCTACGAGCAGTACTTC
>few|NA|TRBJ2-5|TRBV10-3
CAISLAAQETQYF
TGTGCCATCAGTCTAGCAGCACAAGAGACCCAGTACTTC
>NA|TRBD1|TRBJ1-1|TRBV10-3
CAISGGQGTEAFF
TGTGCCATCAGTGGGGGACAGGGAACTGAAGCTTTCTTT
>NA|NA|TRBJ2-7|TRBV5-1
CASRRGSSYEQYF
TGCGCCAGCAGGCGGGGAAGCTCCTACGAGCAGTACTTC
>NA|NA|TRBJ2-7|TRBV27
CASPSARPENYEQYF
TGTGCCAGCCCCTCGGCCAGACCTGAAAACTACGAGCAGTACTTC
>NA|NA|TRBJ2-7|TRBV5-4
CASSLFPDSYEQYF
TGTGCCAGCAGCTTGTTTCCGGACTCCTACGAGCAGTACTTC
>NA|NA|TRBJ2-7|TRBV23-1
CASSQSRDGTEQYF
TGCGCCAGCAGTCAATCCCGGGACGGGACCGAGCAGTACTTC
>few|NA|TRBJ1-2|TRBV20-1
CSARGPQSYTF
TGCAGTGCTAGAGGTCCGCAAAGCTACACCTTC
>NA|NA|TRBJ2-3|TRBV14
CASRSLEWTDTQYF
TGTGCCAGCCGGTCGCTTGAGTGGACAGATACGCAGTATTTT
>NA|TRBD1|TRBJ1-4|TRBV10-2
CASSESRGAGKLFF
TGCGCCAGCAGTGAGTCCAGGGGGGCTGGAAAACTGTTTTTT
>NA|TRBD1|TRBJ2-7|TRBV7-2
CASSLVGQGAYEQYF
TGTGCCAGCAGCTTAGTGGGACAGGGGGCCTACGAGCAGTACTTC
>NA|NA|TRBJ1-5|TRBV6-1
CASLAEGRGHQPQHF
TGTGCCAGCCTTGCCGAGGGAAGGGGACATCAGCCCCAGCATTTT
>NA|TRBD1|TRBJ2-7|TRBV10-3
CAIKTQGAGSYEQYF
TGTGCCATCAAGACCCAGGGGGCCGGATCCTACGAGCAGTACTTC
>NA|NA|TRBJ2-7|TRBV21-1
CASSELKTHYEQYF
TGTGCCAGCAGCGAGCTTAAGACTCATTACGAGCAGTACTTC
>few|TRBD1|TRBJ2-5|TRBV28
CASSFPGQGETQYF
TGTGCCAGCAGTTTCCCGGGACAGGGGGAGACCCAGTACTTC
>NA|NA|TRBJ2-1|TRBV15
CATSRDYGTYNEQFF
TGTGCCACCAGCAGAGATTACGGTACCTACAATGAGCAGTTCTTC
>NA|TRBD1|TRBJ2-1|TRBV18
CASSLGQGEASYNEQFF
TGTGCCAGCTCACTCGGACAGGGAGAGGCCTCCTACAATGAGCAGTTCTTC
>few|TRBD1|TRBJ2-2|TRBV7-9
CASSEHPGGENTGELFF
TGTGCCAGCAGCGAGCACCCAGGGGGCGAAAACACCGGGGAGCTGTTTTTT
>NA|NA|TRBJ2-6|TRBV6-6
CASRDAGSGANVLTF
TGTGCCAGCAGAGATGCAGGGTCTGGGGCCAACGTCCTGACTTTC
>few|NA|TRBJ2-3|TRBV7-2
CASSKTGTRDTQYF
TGTGCCAGCAGCAAGACAGGGACTAGGGATACGCAGTATTTT
>NA|NA|TRBJ1-5|TRBV2
CASSDPVSLQPQHF
TGTGCCAGCAGTGACCCGGTTTCCTTGCAGCCCCAGCATTTT
>once|NA|TRBJ1-5|TRBV5-5
CASSLMRLAPRQPQHF
TGTGCCAGCAGCTTGATGAGGTTGGCTCCAAGACAGCCCCAGCATTTT
>few|NA|TRBJ2-7|TRBV7-2
CASSSQPGPPLEQYF
TGTGCCAGCAGCTCGCAACCCGGACCCCCCCTTGAGCAGTACTTC
>NA|NA|TRBJ2-7|TRBV5-1
CASSLFAYEQYF
TGCGCCAGCAGCTTGTTCGCCTACGAGCAGTACTTC